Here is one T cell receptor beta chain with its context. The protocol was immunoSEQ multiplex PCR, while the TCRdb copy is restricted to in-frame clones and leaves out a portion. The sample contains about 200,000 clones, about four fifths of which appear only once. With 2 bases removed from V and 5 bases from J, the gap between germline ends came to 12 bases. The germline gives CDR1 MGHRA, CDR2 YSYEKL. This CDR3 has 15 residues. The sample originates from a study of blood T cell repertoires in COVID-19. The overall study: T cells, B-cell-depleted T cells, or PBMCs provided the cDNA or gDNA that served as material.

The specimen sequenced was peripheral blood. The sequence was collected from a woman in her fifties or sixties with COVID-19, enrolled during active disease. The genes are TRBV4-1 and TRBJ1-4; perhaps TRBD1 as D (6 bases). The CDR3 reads CASSQRGQTNEKLFF. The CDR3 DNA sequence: TGCGCCAGCAGCCAACGAGGACAGACCAATGAAAAACTGTTTTTT.